The sequence of this TCR beta chain was determined in a study of cytomegalovirus exposure and HLA in healthy donors. Study conclusions and caveats: A few CMV-associated chains were confirmed in vitro to be specific for CMV antigens.

V shed 4 bases, J shed 4 bases, and the junction held 9 bases outside the gene matches. In germline, CDR1 is SGHNT, CDR2 YENEEA. This CDR3 contains 16 residues. Researchers ran the PCR with 60 Vbeta and 13 Jbeta primers. Data came from immunoSEQ multiplex PCR; TCRdb stores just in-frame clones and leaves some out. This table has about 190,000 clones, 81% appearing once. With regard to this clone: The antigen is not known.

The sequenced material came from PBMCs. V is TRBV11-3 and J is TRBJ1-5, with TRBD1 matching over 8 bases. This sequence originates from a woman under 30 in good health and CMV-seropositive. In nucleotides, the CDR3 is TGTGCCAGCAGCTCCGGACAGGGCGGTCGTAATCAGCCCCAGCATTTT. This gives the protein CASSSGQGGRNQPQHF.